Presented here are 9 T cell receptor beta chains from one specimen sequenced in a study of identical twins (dated by TCRdb to 2016 to 2018). Receptor amplification or capture employed 5' RACE. Sequencing relied on an Illumina HiSeq 2000. Clones were called with MiXCR by TCRdb after fastp trimmed the public reads at Q25, and only in-frame beta chains were retained. Rows are combined by CDR3 protein, so each entry shows the most common genes and DNA. The sample table records fewer than 650,000 distinct CDR3 sequences; just over 7% of these occur just once. Approximately 1.5% of the sample lies in the top ten. Another study also made use of these data, one on yellow fever vaccine responses in identical twins.

The sample was PBMCs. These receptors were collected from a woman between 18 and 30 years old in good health.

This rearrangement joins TRBV23-1 to TRBJ2-6; possible D gene TRBD2, 6 bases. TRBV23-1 is marked as an open reading frame, function uncertain. Trimming stripped 6 bases from V and 0 bases from J, with 18 bases between. The CDR3 has 18 residues. The CDR3 loop is CASRLHREPISGANVLTF. DNA for the CDR3: TGCGCCAGCAGGCTCCACCGGGAGCCCATCTCTGGGGCCAACGTCCTGACTTTC.

This clonotype was detected many times. The rearrangement uses TRBV29-1 and TRBJ2-7; 9 bases fit TRBD1. V was pared by 7 bases and J by 6 bases, with 13 bases of the junction left unmatched. Germline CDR1 SQVTM, CDR2 ANQGSEA. The CDR3 loop spans 14 amino acids. CDR3 loop: CSAGLGTGSAEQYF. The CDR3 DNA reads TGCAGCGCAGGTCTTGGGACAGGGTCTGCCGAGCAGTACTTC.

Ten or more counts support this clonotype. The chain combines TRBV7-9 with TRBJ2-1, with unresolved D. This CDR3 spans 14 amino acids. Germline values: CDR1 SEHNR, CDR2 FQNEAQ (reference sequence). Trimming shortened V by 2 bases and J by 7 bases, and 12 bases separated the two germline ends. The CDR3 loop is CASSLFARGNEQFF. CDR3 in DNA: TGTGCCAGCAGCTTATTCGCTCGCGGTAATGAGCAGTTCTTC.

This clonotype was observed a few times. This chain joins TRBV4-1 and TRBJ2-3; 10 bases align to TRBD2. There are 14 residues in the CDR3. V was clipped by 6 bases and J by 8 bases; unmatched bases: 8. Germline V gene lookup returns CDR1 MGHRA and CDR2 YSYEKL. As DNA, the CDR3 is TGCGCCAGCAGGCCAGCGGGAGGGCCGTCTACGCAGTATTTT. Protein sequence: CASRPAGGPSTQYF.

This clonotype was picked up many times. CDR3 bases: TGCGCCAGCAGCTACCAGCCGTCCGGGACGAACACAGATACGCAGTATTTT. It encodes CASSYQPSGTNTDTQYF. The gene calls are TRBV5-1 and TRBJ2-3, with D possibly called TRBD1 or TRBD2 (5 bases each). The V gene lost 3 bases and the J gene lost 2 bases, with 19 bases spanning the gap. Looked up from germline, CDR1 is SGHRS and CDR2 is YFSETQ. The CDR3 sequence is 17 residues long.

This clonotype was counted ten times or more. The chain links TRBV7-3 to TRBJ2-1; tentatively, D is TRBD2 (5 bases). Trimming removed 5 bases at V and 7 bases at J, with 18 bases between. This CDR3 has 15 residues. Germline V CDR1 and CDR2: SGHTA, FQGTGA. The CDR3 spells CASSALAGAINEQFF. The CDR3 bases are TGTGCCAGCAGCGCCTTGGCGGGCGCGATAAATGAGCAGTTCTTC.

The rearrangement uses TRBV11-2 and TRBJ1-1; D not resolved. V lost 1 base, J lost 9 bases, and 15 bases lay in between. The length of the CDR3 is 14 residues. Germline V CDR1 and CDR2: SGHAT, FQNNGV. CDR3 protein: CASSLADGPNKAFF. As DNA, the CDR3 is TGTGCCAGCAGCTTAGCTGACGGACCCAACAAAGCTTTCTTT.

This clonotype was seen at least ten times. This sequence joins TRBV20-1 and TRBJ1-6; D perhaps matches TRBD1 (5 bases). CDR1 and CDR2 from the germline V gene are DFQATT and SNEGSKA (reference sequence). V was shortened by 5 bases and J by 7 bases, with 12 bases between the two germline ends. CDR3 length: 13 amino acids. This CDR3 reads CSAAGAKNSPLHF. The CDR3 bases are TGCAGTGCTGCCGGGGCCAAAAATTCACCCCTCCACTTT.

J is TRBJ2-2 and V is TRBV7-9, with D unresolved. The ends were cut back, 4 bases at V and 1 base at J, with 10 bases in the middle. Per germline, CDR1 SEHNR and CDR2 FQNEAQ (reference sequence). This CDR3 is 15 amino acids long. The CDR3 bases are TGTGCCAGCAGCTCAACTCCGGGGAACACCGGGGAGCTGTTTTTT. Amino acid sequence: CASSSTPGNTGELFF. The full variable domain, completed using reference TRBV7-9 and TRBJ2-2, is DTGVSQNPRHKITKRGQNVTFRCDPISEHNRLYWYRQTLGQGPEFLTYFQNEAQLEKSRLLSDRFSAERPKGSFSTLEIQRTEQGDSAMYLCASSSTPGNTGELFFGEGSRLTVL.